This TCR beta chain was profiled in a study of technical replicates of blood from a handful of donors. The CDR3 is 17 residues long. CDR1 is SGHTA and CDR2 is FQGTGA in the germline V gene. As for this clone: One junction end disagrees with the germline gene, perhaps due to a read error.

The protocol was immunoSEQ multiplex PCR, while the TCRdb copy is restricted to in-frame clones and leaves out a portion. Of some 69,000 clones listed, 80% to 90% were seen once; the top ten hold around 4.6%. The gene calls are TRBV7-3 and TRBJ1-3; D gene unclear. Sequenced sample: PBMCs. The sequence derives from a human donor in good health. Some clones in this sample may be carry-over from other donors' samples. The CDR3: CASSLTGRVGSGNTIYF. CDR3 sequence (DNA): TGTGCCAGCAGCCTAACGGGGAGGGTAGGCTCTGGAAACACCATATATTTT.